Following are 18 T cell receptor beta chains from one sample sequenced in a study of cytotoxic CD8 clonotypes in ibrutinib-treated CLL. Sequencing was performed with immunoSEQ multiplex PCR; in TCRdb, only in-frame clones are kept and a portion is missing. The table lists around 140,000 clones, roughly 88% of them singletons, with about 1.9% in the top ten. This specimen was PBMCs, taken after 24 months of ibrutinib treatment. All receptors come from a human donor with chronic lymphocytic leukemia.

The chain has TRBV6-5 and TRBJ2-7; 7 nucleotides agree with TRBD1. Trimming removed 6 bases from V and 5 bases from J; junction bases left unmatched: 10. The CDR3 has 14 residues. Germline CDR1 MNHEY, CDR2 SVGAGI. The CDR3 DNA is TGTGCCAGCAGCCTGACAGGGCGTAACCACGAGCAGTACTTC. It specifies CASSLTGRNHEQYF.

This chain connects TRBV9 to TRBJ1-3; D is perhaps TRBD1 (6 bases). Germline CDR1 is SGDLS and CDR2 is YYNGEE. Trimming shortened V by 0 bases and J by 4 bases, and 14 bases separated the two germline ends. The CDR3 length is 16 residues. The CDR3 loop reads CASSVGLAGTGNTIYF. Here the CDR3 DNA reads TGTGCCAGCAGCGTAGGTTTGGCAGGGACAGGAAACACCATATATTTT.

This chain links TRBV4-3 with TRBJ2-3, with TRBD2 identical over 11 bases. The CDR3 contains 16 residues. Unmatched junction bases numbered 6, after V lost 0 bases and J lost 7 bases. CDR1 is LGHNA and CDR2 is YSLEER in the germline V gene. This CDR3 reads CASSQDTSGRVYTQYF. In DNA form, the CDR3 reads TGCGCCAGCAGCCAAGACACTAGCGGGAGAGTCTATACGCAGTATTTT.

This chain uses TRBV5-1 with TRBJ2-2, with TRBD2 as a possible D gene (5 bases). Trimming cost V 1 base and J 2 bases, with 9 bases left between them. Germline loops: CDR1 SGHRS, CDR2 YFSETQ. CDR3 length: 15 residues. CDR3 protein: CASSLKGDNTGELFF. CDR3 bases: TGCGCCAGCAGCTTGAAGGGAGATAACACCGGGGAGCTGTTTTTT.

The chain couples TRBV2 to TRBJ2-5, with TRBD1 as a possible D gene (5 bases). The CDR3 totals 12 residues. With 11 bases removed from V and 5 bases from J, the gap between germline ends came to 15 bases. The germline CDR1 and CDR2 sequences are SNHLY and FYNNEI. The CDR3 bases are TGTGCCGGGGCCGTTATAGGGGAGACCCAGTACTTC. As protein: CAGAVIGETQYF.

J is TRBJ2-7 and V is TRBV28; 10 bases align to TRBD2. The V gene end was trimmed by 6 bases and the J gene end by 1 base; junction bases not matched to a gene: 6. Per the germline V gene, CDR1 is MDHEN and CDR2 is SYDVKM. The CDR3 sequence is 15 residues long. The CDR3 DNA reads as TGTGCCAGCAGAACAGCGGGGGGGAGGTCCTACGAGCAGTACTTC. It yields the protein CASRTAGGRSYEQYF. Full variable domain (outside the CDR3, taken from reference TRBV28 and TRBJ2-7): DVKVTQSSRYLVKRTGEKVFLECVQDMDHENMFWYRQDPGLGLRLIYFSYDVKMKEKGDIPEGYSVSREKKERFSLILESASTNQTSMYLCASRTAGGRSYEQYFGPGTRLTVT.

V is TRBV27 and J is TRBJ2-5; D gene unclear. Germline CDR1 MNHEY, CDR2 SMNVEV (reference sequence). CDR3 length equals 14 residues. V lost 6 bases to trimming and J lost 1 base, with 12 bases between them. The CDR3 nucleotides read TGTGCCAGCAGCCTGAACAATCTCCAAGAGACCCAGTACTTC. This sequence encodes CASSLNNLQETQYF.

The chain uses TRBV7-3 and TRBJ2-3; 7 positions agree with TRBD2. Germline V gene data show CDR1 as SGHTA and CDR2 as FQGTGA. V lost 5 bases, J lost 4 bases, and 6 bases stayed unmatched. The CDR3 runs 14 residues. This CDR3 is CASSPGRGPDTQYF. The DNA for the CDR3 is TGTGCCAGCAGCCCGGGGAGGGGCCCAGATACGCAGTATTTT.

This clone appeared a single time. V is TRBV7-2 and J is TRBJ1-3, with D tentatively TRBD1 (5 bases). The CDR3 is 16 amino acids. V shed 5 bases and J shed 0 bases, with 14 bases lying between them. Per germline, CDR1 SGHTA and CDR2 FQGNSA. Here the CDR3 reads CASSRGDARSGNTIYF. The CDR3 nucleotides read TGTGCCAGCAGCAGAGGGGACGCCCGCTCTGGAAACACCATATATTTT. Full variable domain (rest looked up from reference TRBV7-2 and TRBJ1-3): GAGVSQSPSNKVTEKGKDVELRCDPISGHTALYWYRQSLGQGLEFLIYFQGNSAPDKSGLPSDRFSAERTGGSVSTLTIQRTQQEDSAVYLCASSRGDARSGNTIYFGEGSWLTVV.

V usage is TRBV5-1 and J usage is TRBJ1-1; D is ambiguous. This CDR3 is built from 11 residues. The germline V gene encodes CDR1 SGHRS and CDR2 YFSETQ. V lost 5 bases and J lost 8, with 10 bases in between. The CDR3 loop reads CASRLTGEAFF. Here the CDR3 DNA reads TGCGCCAGCAGGCTGACCGGCGAAGCTTTCTTT.

The chain combines TRBV7-8 with TRBJ1-5, with D perhaps matching TRBD1 (5 bases). The germline CDR1 and CDR2 sequences are SGHVS and FQNEAQ. V lost 3 bases and J 5 bases, leaving 11 bases between the germline ends. The CDR3 covers 14 residues. CDR3 coding DNA: TGTGCCAGCAGCTTTCCAGGGAAGGATCAGCCCCAGCATTTT. It codes for CASSFPGKDQPQHF.

V and J are TRBV9 and TRBJ2-3, with D perhaps matching TRBD2 (6 bases). V dropped 4 bases and J dropped 4 bases, with 19 bases sitting between them. This CDR3 region has 16 residues. CDR1 and CDR2 (germline): SGDLS, YYNGEE. DNA for the CDR3: TGTGCCAGCAGCCCCCGAGCGGGTTTTTGGTCAGATACGCAGTATTTT. This encodes CASSPRAGFWSDTQYF. The whole variable domain, remainder taken from reference TRBV9 and TRBJ2-3, is DSGVTQTPKHLITATGQRVTLRCSPRSGDLSVYWYQQSLDQGLQFLIQYYNGEERAKGNILERFSAQQFPDLHSELNLSSLELGDSALYFCASSPRAGFWSDTQYFGPGTRLTVL.

This chain uses TRBV28 with TRBJ1-3; no reliable D call. Looked up from germline, CDR1 is MDHEN and CDR2 is SYDVKM. The CDR3 contains 12 residues. V dropped 8 bases and J dropped 0 bases, with 5 bases sitting between them. CDR3 sequence: CASAGSGNTIYF. The CDR3 DNA reads TGTGCCAGCGCCGGCTCTGGAAACACCATATATTTT.

This chain joins TRBV28 and TRBJ2-7; the match to TRBD2 covers 7 bases. Germline loops: CDR1 MDHEN, CDR2 SYDVKM. The V and J ends lost 5 bases and 1 base, in that order; junction bases with no gene match: 11. The CDR3 totals 16 residues. CDR3 residues: CASSGTMVGRSYEQYF. The CDR3 region has the DNA TGTGCCAGCAGTGGGACTATGGTAGGAAGGTCCTACGAGCAGTACTTC.

DNA of the CDR3: TGTGCCACCAGCAGAGAGACAGGTGCCTACAATGAGCAGTTCTTC. Amino acids: CATSRETGAYNEQFF. The rearrangement uses TRBV15 and TRBJ2-1, with D perhaps matching TRBD1 (6 bases). Germline V CDR1 and CDR2: LNHNV, YYDKDF (reference sequence). The length of the CDR3 is 15 residues. Trimming shortened V by 0 bases and J by 2 bases, and 8 bases separated the two germline ends.

The gene calls are TRBV7-2 and TRBJ2-1; the match to TRBD2 covers 8 bases. The CDR3 extends over 15 amino acids. The germline gives CDR1 SGHTA, CDR2 FQGNSA. Germline trimming cut 5 bases from V and 4 bases from J; bases unmatched to any gene: 7. The CDR3 sequence: CASSTWTSSYNEQFF. CDR3 sequence (DNA): TGTGCCAGCAGCACTTGGACTAGCTCGTACAATGAGCAGTTCTTC.

The V gene is TRBV15, the J gene TRBJ1-1; D unclear. CDR1 is LNHNV and CDR2 is YYDKDF in the germline V gene (reference sequence). Deletions cut 3 bases from V and 1 base from J, with 9 bases between. The CDR3 is made up of 14 amino acids. The CDR3 DNA follows: TGTGCCACCAGCAGTCCGGCAGGGAACACTGAAGCTTTCTTT. This gives the protein CATSSPAGNTEAFF.

V gene TRBV5-4 combines with J gene TRBJ2-7; D is possibly TRBD1 (7 bases). V lost 4 bases and J lost 0, with 11 bases in between. Germline V lookup: CDR1 SGHNT, CDR2 YYREEE (reference sequence). This CDR3 has 14 residues. CDR3 in DNA: TGTGCCAGCAGCCGGCGGGACAGCTCCTACGAGCAGTACTTC. This sequence encodes CASSRRDSSYEQYF. The full variable domain, rest sourced from reference TRBV5-4 and TRBJ2-7, is ETGVTQSPTHLIKTRGQQVTLRCSSQSGHNTVSWYQQALGQGPQFIFQYYREEENGRGNFPPRFSGLQFPNYSSELNVNALELDDSALYLCASSRRDSSYEQYFGPGTRLTVT.